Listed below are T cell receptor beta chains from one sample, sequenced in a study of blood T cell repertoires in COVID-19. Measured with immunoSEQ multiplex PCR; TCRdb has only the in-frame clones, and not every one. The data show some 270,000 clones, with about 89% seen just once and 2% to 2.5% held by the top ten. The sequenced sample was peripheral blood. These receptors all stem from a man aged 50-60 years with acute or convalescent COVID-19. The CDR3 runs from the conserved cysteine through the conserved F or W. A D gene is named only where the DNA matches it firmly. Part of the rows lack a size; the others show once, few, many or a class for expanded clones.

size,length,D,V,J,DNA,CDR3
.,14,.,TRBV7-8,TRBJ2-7,TGTGCCAGCAGCTTCAGAGGGCATCGTGACGAGCAGTACTTC,CASSFRGHRDEQYF
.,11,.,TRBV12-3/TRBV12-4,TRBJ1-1,TGTGCCAGCAGTTTACAGGGTGAAGCTTTCTTT,CASSLQGEAFF
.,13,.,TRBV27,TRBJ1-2,TGTGCCAGCAGTTTAAGGCCAGGCTATGGCTACACCTTC,CASSLRPGYGYTF
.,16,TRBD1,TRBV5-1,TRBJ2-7,TGCGCCAGCAGCTTGGACGGGACAGGACCCATCTACGAGCAGTACTTC,CASSLDGTGPIYEQYF
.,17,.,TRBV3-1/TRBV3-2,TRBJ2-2,TGTGCCAGCAGCCAGGGGCTCTCCGCGATTGGGTCCGGGGAGCTGTTTTTT,CASSQGLSAIGSGELFF
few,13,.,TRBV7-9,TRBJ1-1,TGTGCCAGCAGCTCACAGGAGAACACTGAAGCTTTCTTT,CASSSQENTEAFF
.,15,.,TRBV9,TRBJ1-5,TGTGCCAGCAGCGTAGTGGGGACACCAGGTCAGCCCCAGCATTTT,CASSVVGTPGQPQHF
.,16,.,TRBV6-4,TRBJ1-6,TGTGCCAGCAGTGAGGGTCCGGGACTAAGTGTGTCACCCCTCCACTTT,CASSEGPGLSVSPLHF
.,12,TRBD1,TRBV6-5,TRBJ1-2,TGTGCCAGCACGGACAGGATGGATGGCTACACCTTC,CASTDRMDGYTF
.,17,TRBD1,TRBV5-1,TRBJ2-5,TGCGCCAGCAGCTTGGGTGGGACAGGGGGGAGTGGAGAGACCCAGTACTTC,CASSLGGTGGSGETQYF
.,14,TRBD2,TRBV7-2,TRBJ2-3,TGTGCCAGCAGCCGCGGGGGTGGGACAGATACGCAGTATTTT,CASSRGGGTDTQYF
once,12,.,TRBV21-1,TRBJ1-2,TGTGAAGGGGACAGGGGGCTGCGTAGCTACACCTTC,CEGDRGLRSYTF
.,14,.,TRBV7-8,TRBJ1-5,TGTGCCAGCAGCTTAGTGGAGAGTGCCCAGCCCCAGCATTTT,CASSLVESAQPQHF
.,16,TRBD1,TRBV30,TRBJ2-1,TGTGCCTGCAATCCGCCGGGACAGGGTGGGTTGGGGGAGCAGTTCTTC,CACNPPGQGGLGEQFF
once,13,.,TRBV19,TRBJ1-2,TGTGCCAGTAGTATAATTCCAGGGCGAGGCTACACCTTC,CASSIIPGRGYTF
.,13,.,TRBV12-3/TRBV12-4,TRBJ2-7,TGTGCCAGCAGCATGGACAGTCCCTACGAGCAGTACTTC,CASSMDSPYEQYF
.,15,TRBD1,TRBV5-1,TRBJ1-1,TGCGCCAGCAGCTTGCAGGGGGCCGGGGTCACTGAAGCTTTCTTT,CASSLQGAGVTEAFF
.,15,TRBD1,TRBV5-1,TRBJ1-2,TGCGCCAGCAGCGCTAGACAGGGAAAAGAAAGTGGCTACACCTTC,CASSARQGKESGYTF
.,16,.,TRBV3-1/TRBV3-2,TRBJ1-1,TGTGCCAGCAGCCCCCGGACCGGCGGGCTTCCCACTGAAGCTTTCTTT,CASSPRTGGLPTEAFF
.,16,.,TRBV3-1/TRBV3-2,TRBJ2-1,TGTGCCAGCAGCCAAGATTTGGGGAGGTCCTACAATGAGCAGTTCTTC,CASSQDLGRSYNEQFF
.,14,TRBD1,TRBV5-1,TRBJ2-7,TGCGCCAGCAGCTCGGGACAGGGAATGGACGAGCAGTACTTC,CASSSGQGMDEQYF
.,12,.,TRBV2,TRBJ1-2,TGTGCCAGCAAGCTCGGAGACTATGGCTACACCTTC,CASKLGDYGYTF
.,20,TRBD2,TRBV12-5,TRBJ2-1,TGTGCTAGTGGTTTGCCCCAAAGGGGGTTAGCGGGGGGGACCTACAATGAGCAGTTCTTC,CASGLPQRGLAGGTYNEQFF
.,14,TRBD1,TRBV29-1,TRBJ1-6,TGCAGCTTACGGACAGGGGGCGCGGATTCACCCCTCCACTTT,CSLRTGGADSPLHF
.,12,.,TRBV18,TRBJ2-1,TGTGCCAGCTCACCTCTGACTAATGAGCAGTTCTTC,CASSPLTNEQFF